This TCR beta chain was found in a study of T-cell memory formation after mild COVID-19. From germline, CDR1 is SGHRS and CDR2 YFSETQ. The CDR3 consists of 15 residues. Trimming shortened V by 1 base and J by 7 bases, and 14 bases separated the two germline ends. One entry per CDR3 protein, called by TCRdb with MiXCR from the 5' RACE reads. The sample lists fewer than 600,000 distinct CDR3 sequences; about 22% were seen once. Material for sequencing was PBMCs or a T cell subset sorted from them (not recorded which). This chain connects TRBV5-1 to TRBJ1-4, with D tentatively TRBD1 (5 bases). The source of this sequence is an adult woman who had mild COVID-19 (a few samples of this study predate the infection). Cell type and time point are not known. The CDR3 spells CASSLLSGSGEKLFF. In DNA form, the CDR3 reads TGCGCCAGCAGCTTGTTGTCAGGGTCGGGTGAAAAACTGTTTTTT.